Listed below are T cell receptor beta chains from one sample, sequenced in a study of shared clonotypes between healthy human individuals. Only in-frame clones appear in the TCRdb table, and some are missing; sequencing was by immunoSEQ multiplex PCR. The sample comprises about half a million clones, approximately 80% of which are singletons, and approximately 12% rests with the top ten. Specimen: PBMCs. The receptor set was obtained from a woman in her 40s in good health. Some clones in this sample may be carry-over from other donors' samples. Each CDR3 is given with its conserved first and last residue. Each record gives: J gene, D gene, V gene, clone size, CDR3 DNA, CDR3 protein. A D gene is named only where the DNA matches it firmly. Expanded clones are given a class, and other clones once, few, many or no size at all.

>TRBJ2-2|TRBD1|TRBV19|-
TGTGCCAGTAGGAGGGACAGGGGGCGCGGGGACACCGGGGAGCTGTTTTTT
CASRRDRGRGDTGELFF
>TRBJ2-5|-|TRBV4-1|-
TGCGCCAGCAGCCAAGAAGGAGGGGGCAGGGAGACCCAGTACTTC
CASSQEGGGRETQYF
>TRBJ2-1|TRBD1|TRBV9|many
TGTGCCAGCAGCGTAGAGGGGGCACGTGGCAATGAGCAGTTCTTC
CASSVEGARGNEQFF
>TRBJ1-1|-|TRBV6-4|-
TGTGCCAGCAGCACTGAAGCTTTCTTT
CASSTEAFF
>TRBJ2-6|TRBD1|TRBV29-1|-
TGCAGCGTTTGGGACAGGAACTCTGGGGCCAACGTCCTGACTTTC
CSVWDRNSGANVLTF
>TRBJ1-1|-|TRBV7-9|-
TGTGCCAGCAGCTCGGAAGAGGCGGGGATTGCTTTCTTT
CASSSEEAGIAFF
>TRBJ2-2|TRBD2|TRBV7-3|-
TGTGCCAGCAGCCCCTTTGCGGGAGCGGACACCGGGGAGCTGTTTTTT
CASSPFAGADTGELFF
>TRBJ2-2|-|TRBV18|-
TGTGCCAGCAAGGGGCAGACGAACACCGGGGAGCTGTTTTTT
CASKGQTNTGELFF
>TRBJ2-1|-|TRBV10-3|-
TGTGCCATCAGTGAGACCTACGAGCAGTTCTTC
CAISETYEQFF
>TRBJ2-4|TRBD2|TRBV19|-
TGTGCCAGTAGTATATTGTCTAGCGGGCCGGGGGGCGGCATTCAGTACTTC
CASSILSSGPGGGIQYF
>TRBJ2-5|TRBD2|TRBV11-2|-
TGTGCCAGCAGCTTCGGGGGGCAAGAGACCCAGTACTTC
CASSFGGQETQYF
>TRBJ2-1|-|TRBV11-2|once
TGTGCCAGCAGCTTGTCGGCTAGCGAGATTGAGCAGTTCTTC
CASSLSASEIEQFF
>TRBJ1-2|-|TRBV6-4|-
TGTGCCAGCAGCCTGGGACCCCCGGACTATGGCTACACCTTC
CASSLGPPDYGYTF
>TRBJ2-7|-|TRBV5-4|-
TGTGCCAGCAGCCCACGGGACACAAACTACGAGCAGTACTTC
CASSPRDTNYEQYF
>TRBJ2-7|TRBD2|TRBV28|-
TGTGCCAGCAGTTTATTGAGCCTAGCGGGCCAGAACTACGAGCAGTACTTC
CASSLLSLAGQNYEQYF